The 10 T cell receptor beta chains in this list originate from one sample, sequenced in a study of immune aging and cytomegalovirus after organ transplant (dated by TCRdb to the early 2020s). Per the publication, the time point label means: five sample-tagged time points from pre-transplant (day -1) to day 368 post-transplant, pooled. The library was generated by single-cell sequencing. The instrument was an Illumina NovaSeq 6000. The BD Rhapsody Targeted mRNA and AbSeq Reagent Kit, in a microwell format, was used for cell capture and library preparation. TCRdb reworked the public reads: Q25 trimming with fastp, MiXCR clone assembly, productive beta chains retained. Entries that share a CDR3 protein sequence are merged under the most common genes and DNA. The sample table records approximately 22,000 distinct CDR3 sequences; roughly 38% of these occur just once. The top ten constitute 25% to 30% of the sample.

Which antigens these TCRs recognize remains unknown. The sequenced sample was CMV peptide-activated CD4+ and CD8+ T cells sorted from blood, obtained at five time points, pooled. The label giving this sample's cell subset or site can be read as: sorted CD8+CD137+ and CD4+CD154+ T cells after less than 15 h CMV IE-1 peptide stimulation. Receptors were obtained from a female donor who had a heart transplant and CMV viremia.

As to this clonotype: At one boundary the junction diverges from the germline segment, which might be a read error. CDR3 protein: CANSPPQGGSGANVLTF. CDR3 in DNA: TGTGCCAACAGCCCGCCGCAGGGGGGGTCTGGGGCCAACGTCCTGACCTTC. The rearrangement links TRBV12-3 or TRBV12-4 to TRBJ2-6, with D possibly called TRBD1 or TRBD2 (7 bases each). The CDR3 has 17 residues.

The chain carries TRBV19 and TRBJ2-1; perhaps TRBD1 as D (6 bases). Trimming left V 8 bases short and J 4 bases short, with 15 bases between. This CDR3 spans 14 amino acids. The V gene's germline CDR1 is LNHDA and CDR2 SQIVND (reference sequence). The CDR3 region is CASSQGPRYNEQFF. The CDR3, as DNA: TGTGCCAGTTCACAGGGTCCTCGATACAATGAGCAGTTCTTC.

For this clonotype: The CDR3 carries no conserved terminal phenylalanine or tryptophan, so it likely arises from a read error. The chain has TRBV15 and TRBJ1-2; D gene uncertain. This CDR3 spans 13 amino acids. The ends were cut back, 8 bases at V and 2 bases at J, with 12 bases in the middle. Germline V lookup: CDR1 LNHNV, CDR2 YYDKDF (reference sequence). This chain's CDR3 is CATGVADNYGYTS. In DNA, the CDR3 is TGTGCCACCGGAGTGGCAGACAACTATGGCTACACCTCC.

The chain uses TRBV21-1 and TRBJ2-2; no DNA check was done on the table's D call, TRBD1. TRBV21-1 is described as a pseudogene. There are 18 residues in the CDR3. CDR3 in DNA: TGTGCCAGCAGACACAGGGGGCGTCCGCGGGAGAACACCGGGGAGCTGTTTTTT. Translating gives CASRHRGRPRENTGELFF.

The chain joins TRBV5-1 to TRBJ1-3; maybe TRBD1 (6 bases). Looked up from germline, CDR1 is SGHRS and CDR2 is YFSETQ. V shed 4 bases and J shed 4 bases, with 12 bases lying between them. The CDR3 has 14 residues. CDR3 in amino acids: CASSVTGTGNTIYF. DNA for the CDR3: TGCGCCAGCAGCGTAACAGGGACGGGAAACACCATATATTTT.

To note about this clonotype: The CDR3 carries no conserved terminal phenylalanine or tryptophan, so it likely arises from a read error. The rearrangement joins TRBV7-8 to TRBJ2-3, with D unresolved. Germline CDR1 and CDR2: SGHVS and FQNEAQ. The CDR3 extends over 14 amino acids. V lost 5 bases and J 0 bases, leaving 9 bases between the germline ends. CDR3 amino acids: CASSTRSSTDTQYS. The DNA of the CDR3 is TGTGCCAGCAGCACCCGATCCAGCACAGATACGCAGTATTCC.

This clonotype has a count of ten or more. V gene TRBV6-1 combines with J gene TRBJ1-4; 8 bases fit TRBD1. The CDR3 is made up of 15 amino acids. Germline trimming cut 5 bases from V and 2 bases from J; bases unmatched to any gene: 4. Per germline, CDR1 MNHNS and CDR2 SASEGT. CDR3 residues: CASSIYRGTNEKLFF. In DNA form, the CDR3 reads TGTGCCAGCAGTATTTACAGGGGGACTAATGAAAAACTGTTTTTT.

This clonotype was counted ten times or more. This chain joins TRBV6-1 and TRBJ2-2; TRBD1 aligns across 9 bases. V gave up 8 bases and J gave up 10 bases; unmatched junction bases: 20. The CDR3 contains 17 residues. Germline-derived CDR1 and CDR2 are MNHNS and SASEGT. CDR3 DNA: TGTGCCAGCGGAGATGGTGGGACAGGGATAGACCCTCCGGAGCTGTTTTTT. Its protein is CASGDGGTGIDPPELFF.

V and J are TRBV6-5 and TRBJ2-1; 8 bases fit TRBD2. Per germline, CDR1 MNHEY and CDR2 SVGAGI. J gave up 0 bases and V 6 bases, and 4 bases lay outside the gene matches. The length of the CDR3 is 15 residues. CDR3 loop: CASSRLASSYNEQFF. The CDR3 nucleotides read TGTGCCAGCAGCCGACTAGCGTCCTCCTACAATGAGCAGTTCTTC.

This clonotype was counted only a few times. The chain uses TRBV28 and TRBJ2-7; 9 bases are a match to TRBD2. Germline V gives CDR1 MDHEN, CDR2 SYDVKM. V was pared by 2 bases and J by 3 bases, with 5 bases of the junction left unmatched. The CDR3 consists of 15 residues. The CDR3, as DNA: TGTGCCAGCAGTTTACCCGCTAGCGGGAACTACGAGCAGTACTTC. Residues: CASSLPASGNYEQYF.